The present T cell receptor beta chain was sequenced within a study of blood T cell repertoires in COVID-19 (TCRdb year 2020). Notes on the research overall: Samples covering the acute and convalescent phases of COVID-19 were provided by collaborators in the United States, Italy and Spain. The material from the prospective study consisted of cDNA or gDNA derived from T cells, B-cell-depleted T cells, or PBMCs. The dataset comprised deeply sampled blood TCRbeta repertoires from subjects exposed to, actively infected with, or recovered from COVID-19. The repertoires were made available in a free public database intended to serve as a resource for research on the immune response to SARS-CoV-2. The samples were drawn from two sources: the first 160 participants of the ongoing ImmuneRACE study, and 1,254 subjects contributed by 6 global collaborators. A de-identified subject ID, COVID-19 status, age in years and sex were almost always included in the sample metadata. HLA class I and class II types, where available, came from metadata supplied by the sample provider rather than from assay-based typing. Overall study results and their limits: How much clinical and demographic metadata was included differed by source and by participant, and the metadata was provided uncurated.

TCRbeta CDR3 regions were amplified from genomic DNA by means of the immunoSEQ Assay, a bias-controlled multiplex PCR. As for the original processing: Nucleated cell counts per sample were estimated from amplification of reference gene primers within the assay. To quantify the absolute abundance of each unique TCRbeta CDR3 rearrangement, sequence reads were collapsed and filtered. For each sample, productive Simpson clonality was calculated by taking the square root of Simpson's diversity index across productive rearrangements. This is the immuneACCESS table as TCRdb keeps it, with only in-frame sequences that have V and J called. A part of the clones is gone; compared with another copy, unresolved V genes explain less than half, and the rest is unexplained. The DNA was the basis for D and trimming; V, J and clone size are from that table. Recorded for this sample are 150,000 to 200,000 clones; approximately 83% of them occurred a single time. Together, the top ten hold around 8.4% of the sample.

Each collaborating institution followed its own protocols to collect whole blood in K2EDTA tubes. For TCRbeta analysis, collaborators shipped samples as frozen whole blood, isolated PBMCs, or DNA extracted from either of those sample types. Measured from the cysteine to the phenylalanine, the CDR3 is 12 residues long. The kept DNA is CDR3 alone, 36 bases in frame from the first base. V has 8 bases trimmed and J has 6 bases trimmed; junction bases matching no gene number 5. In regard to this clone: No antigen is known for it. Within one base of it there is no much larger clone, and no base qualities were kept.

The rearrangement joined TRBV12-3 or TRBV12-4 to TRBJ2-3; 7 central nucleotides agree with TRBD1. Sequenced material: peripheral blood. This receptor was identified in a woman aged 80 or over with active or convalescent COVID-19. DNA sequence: TGTGCCAGCGGACAGACAGGGGATACGCAGTATTTT. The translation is CASGQTGDTQYF.